The clone carrying this T cell receptor beta chain was seen a few times. Its antigen is undetermined. The Oncomine TCR Beta short-read assay sequenced DNA from cultured CD4+ T cells. TCRdb analysed the PCR reads with MiXCR anew, one entry per CDR3 protein. The sample includes over 13,000 distinct CDR3 sequences, 45% to 70% of them seen just once. The treatment: approximately nine-day PBMC culture with coronavirus spike peptide pools or control peptides (ViraFEST assay). Following expansion of antigen-specific T cells with peptide pools, ViraFEST then sequenced TCRs. The CDR3 consists of 15 residues. CDR1 MNHNS and CDR2 SASEGT come from the germline V gene. Trimming cost V 2 bases and J 4 bases; bases outside gene matches: 5. This sample is part of a study of vaccination and CD4 T cells after COVID-19. Study-wide background: Diagnosis preceded the drawing of post-COVID samples by a median approximately 100 days (range 35 to 161).

The study, taken as a whole, reports: Spike mono-reactivity was found in 304 of the 307 vaccine-specific clones identified in convalescent patients.

This material consisted of CD4+ T cells from blood, cultured in vitro, taken before SARS-CoV-2 vaccination. The rearrangement links TRBV6-1 to TRBJ2-5; 9 bases fit TRBD2. The receptor was derived from a human donor who had recovered from COVID-19. This CDR3 reads CASSESASGAETQYF. In DNA form, the CDR3 reads TGTGCCAGCAGTGAAAGCGCTAGCGGGGCAGAGACCCAGTACTTC.